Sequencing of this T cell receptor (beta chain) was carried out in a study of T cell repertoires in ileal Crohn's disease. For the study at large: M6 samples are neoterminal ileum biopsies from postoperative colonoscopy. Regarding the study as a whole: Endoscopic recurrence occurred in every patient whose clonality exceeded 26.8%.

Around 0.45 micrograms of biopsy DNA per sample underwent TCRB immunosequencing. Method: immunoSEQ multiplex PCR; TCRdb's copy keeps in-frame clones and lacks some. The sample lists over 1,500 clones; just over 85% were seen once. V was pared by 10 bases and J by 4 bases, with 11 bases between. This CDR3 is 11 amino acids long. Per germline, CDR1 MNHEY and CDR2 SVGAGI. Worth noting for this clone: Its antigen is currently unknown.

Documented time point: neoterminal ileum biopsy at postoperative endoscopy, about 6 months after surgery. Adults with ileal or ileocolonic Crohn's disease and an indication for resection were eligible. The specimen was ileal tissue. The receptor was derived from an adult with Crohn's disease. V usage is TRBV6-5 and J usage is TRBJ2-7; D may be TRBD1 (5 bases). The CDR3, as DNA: TGTGCCACCTCGGACAATTACGAGCAGTACTTC. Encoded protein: CATSDNYEQYF.